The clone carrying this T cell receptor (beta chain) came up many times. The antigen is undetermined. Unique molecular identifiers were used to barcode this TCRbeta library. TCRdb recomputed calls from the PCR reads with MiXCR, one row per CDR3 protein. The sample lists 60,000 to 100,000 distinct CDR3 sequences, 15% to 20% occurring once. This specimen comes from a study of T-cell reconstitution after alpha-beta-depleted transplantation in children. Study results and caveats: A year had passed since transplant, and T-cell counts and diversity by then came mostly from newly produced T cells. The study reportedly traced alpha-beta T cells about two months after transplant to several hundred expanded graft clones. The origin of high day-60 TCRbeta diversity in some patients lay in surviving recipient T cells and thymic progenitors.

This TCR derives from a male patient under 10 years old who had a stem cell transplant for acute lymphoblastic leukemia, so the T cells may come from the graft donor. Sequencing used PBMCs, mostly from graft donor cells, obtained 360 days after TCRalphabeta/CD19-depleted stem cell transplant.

DNA for the CDR3: TGTGCCAGCAGCGTCGGAGGACAGGGGTGGGATGGCTACACCTTC. Encoded protein: CASSVGGQGWDGYTF. V is TRBV9 and J is TRBJ1-2; 9 bases match TRBD1. Trimming cost V 2 bases and J 6 bases; bases outside gene matches: 8. The CDR3 sequence is 15 residues long. Germline-derived CDR1 and CDR2 are SGDLS and YYNGEE.